The 15 T cell receptor beta chains given below trace back to one sample, sequenced in a study of blood T cells in healthy people across ages. A second PCR of about 6 to 11 cycles used a sample-barcoded 5' primer and a J-beta primer mix. Via MiXCR, TCRdb re-called the 5' RACE reads, giving one row per CDR3 protein. The data contain about 1.6 million distinct CDR3 sequences, 30% to 40% of them singletons. The sequencing sample was made of blood. Every receptor here comes from a woman in her twenties or thirties in good health.

The rearrangement joins TRBV18 to TRBJ2-5, with D perhaps assigned TRBD1 or TRBD2 (5 bases each). The J call is uncertain, as TRBJ2-7 better fits the DNA end. The germline gives CDR1 KGHSH, CDR2 LQKENI. The CDR3 is 16 amino acids. CDR3 residues: CASSRGPGPSSYEQYF. CDR3 nucleotide sequence: TGTGCCAGCTCACGTGGCCCGGGGCCTAGCTCCTACGAGCAGTACTTC.

The chain is built from TRBV2 and TRBJ1-2; a possible D gene is TRBD1 (5 bases). CDR1 is SNHLY and CDR2 is FYNNEI in the germline V gene. V was cut by 8 bases and J by 4 bases, with 20 bases left in between. This CDR3 is built from 15 residues. CDR3 nucleotide sequence: TGTGCCAGCCTGGGGAGGAGAGGGGCTTCCTATGGCTACACCTTC. Its protein is CASLGRRGASYGYTF.

This clonotype has a handful of counts. This chain joins TRBV20-1 and TRBJ1-6, with D possibly being TRBD1 (6 bases). V was pared by 5 bases and J by 3 bases, with 11 bases between. Germline CDR1 reads DFQATT; CDR2 reads SNEGSKA (reference sequence). There are 14 residues in the CDR3. CDR3 sequence (DNA): TGCAGTGCTCCCACAGGGATCTATAATTCACCCCTCCACTTT. It translates to CSAPTGIYNSPLHF.

This clonotype occurred a few times. A much larger clone sits a single nucleotide away, making a read error possible. The chain uses TRBV7-2 and TRBJ2-5, with 7 bases identical to TRBD2. The assigned J gene may be wrong: the sequence end matches TRBJ2-7 better. The CDR3 has 12 amino acids. The germline gives CDR1 SGHTA, CDR2 FQGNSA. The CDR3 reads CASGTGGCEQYF. CDR3 coding DNA: TGTGCCAGCGGCACCGGGGGGTGCGAGCAGTACTTC.

This sequence joins TRBV27 and TRBJ2-3; 9 bases line up with TRBD2. CDR1 is MNHEY and CDR2 is SMNVEV in the germline V gene (reference sequence). The V segment lost 6 bases and the J segment 4 bases; nucleotides outside the gene matches: 14. The CDR3 is 17 amino acids. The CDR3 DNA sequence: TGTGCCAGCAGCCCCACGAGCCGGGGACTAGCCCCAGATACGCAGTATTTT. Translated, it gives CASSPTSRGLAPDTQYF.

The chain has TRBV6-6 and TRBJ2-7, with TRBD1 matching 9 bases. V shed 5 bases and J 6 bases; nucleotides not matched to a gene: 8. Germline V gene sequence: CDR1 MNHNY, CDR2 SVGAGI (reference sequence). This CDR3 comprises 14 residues. CDR3 nucleotide sequence: TGTGCCAGCAGTACCTGGACAGGGGATACCGAGCAGTACTTC. Its protein product is CASSTWTGDTEQYF.

This chain connects TRBV20-1 to TRBJ2-1; 8 bases map to TRBD2. The CDR3 has 14 residues. V shed 3 bases and J 8 bases; nucleotides not matched to a gene: 9. Germline V gives CDR1 DFQATT, CDR2 SNEGSKA (reference sequence). The CDR3 nucleotides are TGCAGTGCTAGGGAGTCGGGAGGGCCGCATGAGCAGTTCTTC. This translates into CSARESGGPHEQFF.

This clonotype was counted between two and nine times. V and J are TRBV27 and TRBJ2-7; TRBD2 matches 8 bases. Germline V gives CDR1 MNHEY, CDR2 SMNVEV (reference sequence). The junction had 10 bases not matched to a gene; V was cut back by 5 bases and J by 1 base. This CDR3 spans 16 amino acids. The CDR3 region is CASSLGGAGESYEQYF. The CDR3 DNA follows: TGTGCCAGCAGTCTTGGTGGAGCGGGAGAGTCCTACGAGCAGTACTTC.

This chain links TRBV30 with TRBJ1-5; D uncertain. The V gene lost 1 base and the J gene lost 4 bases, with 8 bases spanning the gap. This CDR3 is built from 13 residues. CDR1 GTSNPN and CDR2 SVGIG come from the germline V gene (reference sequence). DNA of the CDR3: TGTGCCTGGAGTGGTAAAGGGAATCAGCCCCAGCATTTT. Encoded protein: CAWSGKGNQPQHF.

This clonotype was seen only a few times. This chain uses TRBV6-2 or TRBV6-3 with TRBJ2-5; the D call may be TRBD1 or TRBD2 (6 bases each). The DNA end is a closer match to TRBJ2-7, so the J assignment may be wrong. Germline CDR1 is MNHEY and CDR2 is SVGEGT. The length of the CDR3 is 15 residues. In nucleotides, the CDR3 is TGTGCCAGCACCGCCAGGGGCGGGAAGAGTAGCGAGCAGTACTTC. This encodes CASTARGGKSSEQYF.

The table lists this clonotype with a count of one. The CDR3 nucleotides read TGCGCCAGCAGTGAGAGTCTAGCGGGAGGATACGAGCAGTACTTC. This encodes CASSESLAGGYEQYF. V is TRBV10-1 and J is TRBJ2-7; 11 bases are shared with TRBD2. CDR1 and CDR2 from the germline V gene are WNHNN and SYGVQD (reference sequence). CDR3 length equals 15 residues. V shed 2 bases and J 4 bases; nucleotides not matched to a gene: 4.

There are a few counts of this clonotype. The V and J genes are TRBV7-9 and TRBJ2-3, with 10 bases that match TRBD2. This CDR3 contains 16 residues. Per the germline V gene, CDR1 is SEHNR and CDR2 is FQNEAQ (reference sequence). V lost 0 bases, J lost 6 bases, and 6 bases stayed unmatched. The CDR3 reads CASSLARTSGGDTQYF. The CDR3, as DNA: TGTGCCAGCAGCTTAGCTCGGACTAGCGGTGGGGATACGCAGTATTTT.

V gene TRBV10-3 combines with J gene TRBJ2-1; 7 bases are a match to TRBD2. The CDR3 is 16 residues long. Trimming removed 4 bases from V and 3 bases from J; junction bases left unmatched: 9. In germline, CDR1 is ENHRY, CDR2 SYGVKD. In nucleotides, the CDR3 is TGTGCCATCAGTGCCAGCGGGGTAGGTGACTACAATGAGCAGTTCTTC. It specifies CAISASGVGDYNEQFF.

This clonotype has just a few counts. The chain recombines TRBV7-9 with TRBJ1-1; D unclear. The CDR3 runs 11 residues. Trimming shortened V by 5 bases and J by 7 bases, and 8 bases separated the two germline ends. The germline gives CDR1 SEHNR, CDR2 FQNEAQ (reference sequence). CDR3 sequence reads: CASSIHNEAFF. CDR3 nucleotide sequence: TGTGCCAGCAGCATTCACAATGAAGCTTTCTTT.

The V gene is TRBV12-3 or TRBV12-4, the J gene TRBJ2-3; 14 positions agree with TRBD2. This CDR3 is 17 amino acids long. The trim removed 6 bases at V and 2 bases at J, leaving 7 bases unmatched. CDR3 in DNA: TGTGCCAGCAGCCGGGGACTAGCGGGGGCCTCCACAGATACGCAGTATTTT. This codes for CASSRGLAGASTDTQYF.